This passage covers 26 T cell receptor beta chains from one sample sequenced in a study of cytomegalovirus exposure and HLA in healthy donors. Profiling relied on immunoSEQ multiplex PCR, and the TCRdb table lists in-frame clones only, not all of them. Here the sample spans approximately 120,000 clones, about 88% being singletons. The sequencing input was PBMCs. These receptors all stem from a young woman in good health and CMV-seronegative.

The chain employs TRBV4-2 and TRBJ2-7; 13 bases map to TRBD2. CDR1 and CDR2 from the germline V gene are LGHNA and YNFKEQ. V lost 0 bases to trimming and J lost 2 bases; unmatched junction nucleotides: 7. The CDR3 sequence is 18 residues long. The CDR3 sequence is CASSQDELAGGIAYEQYF. The CDR3 nucleotides are TGTGCCAGCAGCCAAGATGAACTAGCGGGAGGGATAGCCTACGAGCAGTACTTC.

The table lists this clone with a count of one. The chain uses TRBV5-4 and TRBJ1-2; TRBD1 matches at 9 bases. Germline lookup yields CDR1 SGHNT and CDR2 YYREEE (reference sequence). The CDR3 extends over 15 amino acids. The junction had 8 bases not matched to a gene; V was cut back by 4 bases and J by 4 bases. CDR3 DNA: TGTGCCAGCAGCCACAGGGGGCGCATGAGCTATGGCTACACCTTC. It encodes CASSHRGRMSYGYTF. Full variable domain (outside the CDR3, taken from reference TRBV5-4 and TRBJ1-2): ETGVTQSPTHLIKTRGQQVTLRCSSQSGHNTVSWYQQALGQGPQFIFQYYREEENGRGNFPPRFSGLQFPNYSSELNVNALELDDSALYLCASSHRGRMSYGYTFGSGTRLTVV.

This chain links TRBV7-8 with TRBJ1-1; possible D gene TRBD1, 5 bases. The V and J ends lost 4 bases and 7 bases respectively, with 19 bases between them. Looked up from germline, CDR1 is SGHVS and CDR2 is FQNEAQ. This CDR3 is built from 15 residues. CDR3 DNA: TGTGCCAGCAGCTGGGCGACGGGGAGGGGTTATGAAGCTTTCTTT. Protein: CASSWATGRGYEAFF.

The chain links TRBV6-6 to TRBJ2-7; 7 bases line up with TRBD2. Germline V gene data show CDR1 as MNHNY and CDR2 as SVGAGI (reference sequence). This CDR3 is 16 amino acids long. V trimming: 2 bases; J trimming: 5 bases; junction bases outside the gene matches: 12. The CDR3 loop reads CASSYPGTNILDEQYF. CDR3 bases: TGTGCCAGCAGTTACCCCGGGACTAACATTTTGGACGAGCAGTACTTC.

The chain combines TRBV21-1 with TRBJ1-5. TRBV21-1 is noted as a pseudogene. The length of the CDR3 is 16 residues. In nucleotides, the CDR3 is TGTGCCAGCAGCGCTCCGGAGGCCCTTAGCAATCAGCCCCAGCATTTT. Translated, it gives CASSAPEALSNQPQHF.

The V call is TRBV28, the J call TRBJ2-7; the match to TRBD1 covers 9 bases. The CDR3 has 15 residues. The germline gives CDR1 MDHEN, CDR2 SYDVKM. V trimming: 4 bases; J trimming: 6 bases; junction bases outside the gene matches: 10. The CDR3 here is CASSSTGTGNGEQYF. The CDR3 nucleotides read TGTGCCAGCAGTTCCACCGGGACAGGGAACGGCGAGCAGTACTTC.

This chain joins TRBV5-1 and TRBJ2-5; 10 bases match TRBD1. CDR1 is SGHRS, CDR2 YFSETQ, per germline. The CDR3 is 13 amino acids. The V and J ends lost 5 bases and 7 bases, in that order; junction bases with no gene match: 5. The CDR3 region is CASSQGQGGTQYF. In DNA form, the CDR3 reads TGCGCCAGCAGTCAAGGACAGGGGGGGACCCAGTACTTC.

In this sample, this clone turned up a few times. This chain joins TRBV10-2 and TRBJ2-5, with 7 bases lining up with TRBD2. The CDR3 totals 11 residues. J was trimmed by 7 bases and V by 8 bases; bases with no gene match: 4. The germline V gene encodes CDR1 WSHSY and CDR2 SAAADI. CDR3 coding DNA: TGCGCCAGCGCTAGCGGAGGGACCCAGTACTTC. Residues: CASASGGTQYF.

The DNA for the CDR3 is TGCGCCAGCAGCGCAGGTATTACCCCGTACGAGCAGTACTTC. Residues: CASSAGITPYEQYF. The rearrangement uses TRBV5-1 and TRBJ2-7; no clear D gene. Trimming removed 4 bases at V and 4 bases at J, with 15 bases between. The germline CDR1 and CDR2 sequences are SGHRS and YFSETQ. The CDR3 totals 14 residues.

Concerning this clone itself: The same CDR3 is also encoded by other DNA sequences in this sample. This chain joins TRBV4-2 and TRBJ2-2; D is possibly TRBD1 (5 bases). Germline V lookup: CDR1 LGHNA, CDR2 YNFKEQ. Deletions cut 2 bases from V and 0 bases from J, with 7 bases between. The CDR3 is made up of 15 amino acids. DNA of the CDR3: TGTGCCAGCAGCCAACAGGGAACGAACACCGGGGAGCTGTTTTTT. Translating it yields CASSQQGTNTGELFF.

This chain uses TRBV7-9 with TRBJ1-1, with a weak D call TRBD1 (6 bases). V lost 3 bases and J lost 2, with 10 bases in between. CDR3 length equals 14 residues. Germline V gene sequence: CDR1 SEHNR, CDR2 FQNEAQ (reference sequence). CDR3 sequence: CASSLRGTNTEAFF. The CDR3, as DNA: TGTGCCAGCAGCTTGAGGGGGACCAACACTGAAGCTTTCTTT.

The gene calls are TRBV6-4 and TRBJ2-1, with a weak D call TRBD1 (5 bases). CDR3 size: 12 residues. Germline V lookup: CDR1 MRHNA, CDR2 SNTAGT. V gave up 6 bases and J gave up 6 bases, with 9 bases separating them. For the CDR3, the DNA is TGTGCCAGCAGCCCAGGGCCCAATGAGCAGTTCTTC. Translated: CASSPGPNEQFF.

In its sample, this clone was seen once. V usage is TRBV28 and J usage is TRBJ2-3, with 10 bases aligning to TRBD2. In germline, CDR1 is MDHEN, CDR2 SYDVKM. The CDR3 runs 15 residues. With 5 bases clipped from V and 4 bases from J, the junction kept 6 bases outside the gene matches. This CDR3 is CASSTTSGVPDTQYF. In nucleotides, the CDR3 is TGTGCCAGCAGTACCACTAGCGGGGTACCAGATACGCAGTATTTT.

Written as DNA, the CDR3 is TGTGCCTGGAGTGTAATCCGGGAACTAACCGGGGAGCTGTTTTTT. It translates to CAWSVIRELTGELFF. This chain uses TRBV30 with TRBJ2-2; possibly TRBD2 for D (5 bases). Germline V lookup: CDR1 GTSNPN, CDR2 SVGIG (reference sequence). Trimming took 0 bases from V and 5 from J, leaving 13 bases between them. This CDR3 is 15 amino acids long.

The chain couples TRBV15 to TRBJ2-7, with D possibly matching TRBD2 (5 bases). Germline-derived CDR1 and CDR2 are LNHNV and YYDKDF (reference sequence). This CDR3 has 13 amino acids. V lost 0 bases to trimming and J lost 3 bases, with 6 bases between them. The DNA of the CDR3 is TGTGCCACCAGCAGAGATCGGGACTACGAGCAGTACTTC. Its protein is CATSRDRDYEQYF.

The CDR3 reads CASSLEGRRGGYTF. CDR3 bases: TGTGCCAGCAGCTTGGAAGGGAGACGAGGAGGCTACACCTTC. This chain links TRBV5-4 with TRBJ1-2; D not resolved. Trimming took 0 bases from V and 8 from J, leaving 14 bases between them. The CDR3 runs to 14 residues. Germline V lookup: CDR1 SGHNT, CDR2 YYREEE (reference sequence).

This chain uses TRBV2 with TRBJ2-4; a possible D gene is TRBD2 (6 bases). The V gene's germline CDR1 is SNHLY and CDR2 FYNNEI. V dropped 3 bases and J dropped 0 bases, with 9 bases sitting between them. The CDR3 has 15 residues. CDR3 amino acids: CASSEGGGAKNIQYF. The DNA for the CDR3 is TGTGCCAGCAGTGAGGGAGGCGGAGCCAAAAACATTCAGTACTTC.

V is TRBV7-6 and J is TRBJ2-3; D ambiguous. V lost 3 bases, J lost 6 bases, and 7 bases lay in between. Germline V CDR1 and CDR2: SGHVS, FNYEAQ. There are 12 residues in the CDR3. The CDR3 DNA reads as TGTGCCAGCAGCTTTTCGAGGGATACGCAGTATTTT. Encoded protein: CASSFSRDTQYF. Together with reference TRBV7-6 and TRBJ2-3, the CDR3 gives the full variable domain: GAGVSQSPRYKVTKRGQDVALRCDPISGHVSLYWYRQALGQGPEFLTYFNYEAQQDKSGLPNDRFSAERPEGSISTLTIQRTEQRDSAMYRCASSFSRDTQYFGPGTRLTVL.

V and J are TRBV21-1 and TRBJ2-1; TRBD2, the D gene given by the table, was not confirmed from the DNA. TRBV21-1 is flagged as a pseudogene. The CDR3 runs 17 residues. The CDR3 loop reads CASSRKRETPLGYEQFF. The CDR3 coding sequence is TGTGCCAGCAGCCGCAAGCGGGAGACCCCTCTTGGATATGAGCAGTTCTTC.

The chain has TRBV15 and TRBJ1-2; 10 nucleotides line up with TRBD1. From germline, CDR1 is LNHNV and CDR2 YYDKDF (reference sequence). With V trimmed by 1 base and J by 4 bases, 12 bases remained unmatched. The CDR3 totals 18 residues. The CDR3 nucleotides read TGTGCCACCAGCAGAGGCCCCGGGACAGGGGTCCTACTCTATGGCTACACCTTC. It is translated as CATSRGPGTGVLLYGYTF.

The chain recombines TRBV7-2 with TRBJ1-5, with 9 bases identical to TRBD1. Germline V gene lookup returns CDR1 SGHTA and CDR2 FQGNSA. The length of the CDR3 is 15 residues. The V gene end was trimmed by 5 bases and the J gene end by 0 bases; junction bases not matched to a gene: 2. CDR3 amino acids: CASSRGQGSNQPQHF. The CDR3 DNA reads as TGTGCCAGCAGCCGGGGACAGGGTAGCAATCAGCCCCAGCATTTT.

Only one count was recorded for this clone. This chain uses TRBV29-1 with TRBJ2-3, with TRBD2 matching 10 bases. This CDR3 spans 14 amino acids. V dropped 5 bases and J dropped 0; count of bases not matched to a gene: 2. CDR1 is SQVTM and CDR2 is ANQGSEA in the germline V gene. This chain's CDR3 is CSVLAGASTDTQYF. The CDR3 nucleotides read TGCAGCGTTCTAGCGGGAGCTAGCACAGATACGCAGTATTTT.

This chain joins TRBV27 and TRBJ1-6; possibly TRBD1 for D (6 bases). The CDR3 extends over 16 amino acids. V lost 5 bases to trimming and J lost 10 bases, with 21 bases between them. Looked up from germline, CDR1 is MNHEY and CDR2 is SMNVEV (reference sequence). CDR3 sequence reads: CASSPLGQGPGSPLHF. Here the CDR3 DNA reads TGTGCCAGCAGTCCATTAGGGCAGGGGCCCGGATCACCCCTCCACTTT.

The chain links TRBV7-9 to TRBJ1-3, with a weak D call TRBD1 (6 bases). V was trimmed by 5 bases and J by 3 bases, leaving 14 bases between them. The CDR3 is made up of 15 amino acids. Germline assignment: CDR1 SEHNR and CDR2 FQNEAQ (reference sequence). The CDR3 here is CASSRPLTGGNTIYF. The DNA of the CDR3 is TGTGCCAGCAGCCGACCACTGACAGGTGGAAACACCATATATTTT.

This clone is a singleton in its sample. In DNA form, the CDR3 reads TGTGCCAGCAGCCAGCTTGACAGGGGGTCGGATGGCTACACCTTC. It codes for CASSQLDRGSDGYTF. The rearrangement joins TRBV14 to TRBJ1-2, with 9 bases that match TRBD1. CDR1 SGHDN and CDR2 FVKESK come from the germline V gene. With 3 bases clipped from V and 6 bases from J, the junction kept 8 bases outside the gene matches. This CDR3 region has 15 residues.

J is TRBJ2-1 and V is TRBV29-1, with 9 bases identical to TRBD1. The CDR3 has 14 residues. The germline gives CDR1 SQVTM, CDR2 ANQGSEA. V dropped 6 bases and J dropped 9; count of bases not matched to a gene: 12. CDR3 bases: TGCAGCGTACCAAGGACAGGGGTTGGGGGTGAGCAGTTCTTC. Its protein is CSVPRTGVGGEQFF.